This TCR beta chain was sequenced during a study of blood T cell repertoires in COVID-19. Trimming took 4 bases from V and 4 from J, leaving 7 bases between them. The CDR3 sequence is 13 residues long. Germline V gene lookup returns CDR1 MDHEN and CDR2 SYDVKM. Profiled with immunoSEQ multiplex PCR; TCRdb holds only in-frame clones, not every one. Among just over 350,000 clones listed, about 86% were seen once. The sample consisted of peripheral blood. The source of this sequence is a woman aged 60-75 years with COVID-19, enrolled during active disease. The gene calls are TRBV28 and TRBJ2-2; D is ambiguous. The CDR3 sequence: CASSSTGTGELFF. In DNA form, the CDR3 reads TGTGCCAGCAGTTCCACCGGCACCGGGGAGCTGTTTTTT.